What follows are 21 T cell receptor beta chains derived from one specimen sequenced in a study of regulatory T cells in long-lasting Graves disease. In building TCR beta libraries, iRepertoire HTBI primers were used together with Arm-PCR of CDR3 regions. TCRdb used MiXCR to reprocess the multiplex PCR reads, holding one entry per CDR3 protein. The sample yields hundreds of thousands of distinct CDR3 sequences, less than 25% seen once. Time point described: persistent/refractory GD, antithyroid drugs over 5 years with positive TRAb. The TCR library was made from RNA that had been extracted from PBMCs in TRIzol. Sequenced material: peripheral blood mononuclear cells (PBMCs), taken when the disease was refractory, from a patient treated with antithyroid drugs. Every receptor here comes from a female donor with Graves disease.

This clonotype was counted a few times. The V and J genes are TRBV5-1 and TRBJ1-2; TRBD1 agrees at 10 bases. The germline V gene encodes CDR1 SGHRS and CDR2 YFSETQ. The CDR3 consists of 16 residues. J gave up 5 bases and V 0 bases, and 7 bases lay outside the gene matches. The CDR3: CASSLATGTGVYGYTF. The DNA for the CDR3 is TGCGCCAGCAGCTTGGCGACCGGGACAGGGGTATATGGCTACACCTTC. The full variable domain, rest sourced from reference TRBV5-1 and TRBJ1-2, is KAGVTQTPRYLIKTRGQQVTLSCSPISGHRSVSWYQQTPGQGLQFLFEYFSETQRNKGNFPGRFSGRQFSNSRSEMNVSTLELGDSALYLCASSLATGTGVYGYTFGSGTRLTVV.

Here the CDR3 DNA reads TGTGCCAGCAGCCCCGAAGGACTAGCGGACAATGAGCAGTTCTTC. This encodes CASSPEGLADNEQFF. The chain has TRBV28 and TRBJ2-1, with 10 bases identical to TRBD2. V shed 6 bases and J 5 bases; nucleotides not matched to a gene: 7. From germline, CDR1 is MDHEN and CDR2 SYDVKM. The CDR3 runs to 15 residues.

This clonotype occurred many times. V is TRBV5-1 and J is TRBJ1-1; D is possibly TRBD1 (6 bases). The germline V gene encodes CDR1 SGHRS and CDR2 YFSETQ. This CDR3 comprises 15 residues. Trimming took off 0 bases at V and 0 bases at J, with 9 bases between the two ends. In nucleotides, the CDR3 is TGCGCCAGCAGCTTGGATGACAGGCTGAACACTGAAGCTTTCTTT. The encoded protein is CASSLDDRLNTEAFF.

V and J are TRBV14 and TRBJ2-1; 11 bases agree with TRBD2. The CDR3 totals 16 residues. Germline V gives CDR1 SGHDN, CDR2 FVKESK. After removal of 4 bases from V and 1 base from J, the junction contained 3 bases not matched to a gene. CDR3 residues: CASSRLAGWSYNEQFF. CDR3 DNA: TGTGCCAGCAGCCGACTAGCGGGATGGTCCTACAATGAGCAGTTCTTC.

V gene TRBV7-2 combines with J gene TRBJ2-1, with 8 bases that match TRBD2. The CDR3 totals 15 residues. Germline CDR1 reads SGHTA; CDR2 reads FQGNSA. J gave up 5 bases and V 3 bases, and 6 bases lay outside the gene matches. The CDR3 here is CASSFPGGRNNEQFF. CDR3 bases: TGTGCCAGCAGCTTCCCGGGAGGGCGGAACAATGAGCAGTTCTTC.

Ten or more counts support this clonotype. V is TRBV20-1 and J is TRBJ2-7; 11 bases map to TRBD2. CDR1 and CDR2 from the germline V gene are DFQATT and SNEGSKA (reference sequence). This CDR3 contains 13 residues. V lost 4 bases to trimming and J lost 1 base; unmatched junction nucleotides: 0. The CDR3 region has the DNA TGCAGTGCTACTAGCGGGAGGTCCTACGAGCAGTACTTC. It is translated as CSATSGRSYEQYF.

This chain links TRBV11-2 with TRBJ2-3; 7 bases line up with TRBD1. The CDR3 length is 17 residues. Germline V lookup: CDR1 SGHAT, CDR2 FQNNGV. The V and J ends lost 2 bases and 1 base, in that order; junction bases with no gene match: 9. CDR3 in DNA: TGTGCCAGCAGCTTAATCTCGACAGGGACCCGCACAGATACGCAGTATTTT. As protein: CASSLISTGTRTDTQYF. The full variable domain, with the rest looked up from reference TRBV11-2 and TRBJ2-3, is EAGVAQSPRYKIIEKRQSVAFWCNPISGHATLYWYQQILGQGPKLLIQFQNNGVVDDSQLPKDRFSAERLKGVDSTLKIQPAKLEDSAVYLCASSLISTGTRTDTQYFGPGTRLTVL.

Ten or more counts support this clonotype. CDR3 sequence reads: CASSLWGTSGSRDEQYF. The CDR3 region has the DNA TGTGCCAGCAGCTTATGGGGGACTAGCGGGAGTAGGGACGAGCAGTACTTC. The chain uses TRBV7-2 and TRBJ2-7, with 14 bases matching TRBD2. The CDR3 runs to 17 residues. Germline CDR1 reads SGHTA; CDR2 reads FQGNSA. Germline trimming cut 2 bases from V and 5 bases from J; bases unmatched to any gene: 8. The full variable domain, in which reference TRBV7-2 and TRBJ2-7 provide the parts outside the CDR3, is GAGVSQSPSNKVTEKGKDVELRCDPISGHTALYWYRQSLGQGLEFLIYFQGNSAPDKSGLPSDRFSAERTGGSVSTLTIQRTQQEDSAVYLCASSLWGTSGSRDEQYFGPGTRLTVT.

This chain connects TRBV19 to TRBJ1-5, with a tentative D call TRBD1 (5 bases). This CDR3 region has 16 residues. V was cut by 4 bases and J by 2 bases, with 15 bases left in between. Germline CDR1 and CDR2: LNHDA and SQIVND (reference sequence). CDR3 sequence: CASSNPTGTGNQPQHF. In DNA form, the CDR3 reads TGTGCCAGTAGTAACCCAACCGGGACCGGCAATCAGCCCCAGCATTTT.

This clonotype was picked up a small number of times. CDR3 bases: TGTGCCAGCAGTGAAGGACCCGGGACGCCCGGCACCGGGGAGCTGTTTTTT. Translating gives CASSEGPGTPGTGELFF. The chain combines TRBV6-1 with TRBJ2-2; D assignment may be TRBD1 or TRBD2 (5 bases each). CDR1 is MNHNS and CDR2 is SASEGT in the germline V gene. The CDR3 length is 17 residues. Trimming stripped 1 base from V and 4 bases from J, with 16 bases between.

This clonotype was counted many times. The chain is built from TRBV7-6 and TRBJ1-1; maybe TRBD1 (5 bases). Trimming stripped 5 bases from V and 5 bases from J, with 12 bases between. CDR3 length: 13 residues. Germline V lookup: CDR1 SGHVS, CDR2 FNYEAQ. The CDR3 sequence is CASSDTEGTEAFF. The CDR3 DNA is TGTGCCAGCAGCGACACTGAGGGGACTGAAGCTTTCTTT.

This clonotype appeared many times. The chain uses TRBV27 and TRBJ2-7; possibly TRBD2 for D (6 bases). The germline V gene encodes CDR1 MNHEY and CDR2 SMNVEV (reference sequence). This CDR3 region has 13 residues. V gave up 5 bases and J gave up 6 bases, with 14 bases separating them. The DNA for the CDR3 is TGTGCCAGCAGTAAGGCCGGGAGCGGCGAGCAGTACTTC. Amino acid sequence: CASSKAGSGEQYF.

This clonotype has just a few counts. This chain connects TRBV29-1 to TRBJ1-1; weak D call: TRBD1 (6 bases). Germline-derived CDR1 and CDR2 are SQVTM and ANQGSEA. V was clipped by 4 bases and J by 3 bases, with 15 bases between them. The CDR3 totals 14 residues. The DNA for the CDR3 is TGCAGCGTTGTGGGGGGGGCTTCCTACACTGAAGCTTTCTTT. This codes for CSVVGGASYTEAFF.

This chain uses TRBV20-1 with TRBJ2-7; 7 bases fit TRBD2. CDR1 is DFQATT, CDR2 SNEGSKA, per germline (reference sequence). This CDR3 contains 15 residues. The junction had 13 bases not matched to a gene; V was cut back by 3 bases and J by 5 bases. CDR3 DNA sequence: TGCAGTGCTAGCGGGAGGACGGTACGTGACAACGAGCAGTACTTC. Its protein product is CSASGRTVRDNEQYF.

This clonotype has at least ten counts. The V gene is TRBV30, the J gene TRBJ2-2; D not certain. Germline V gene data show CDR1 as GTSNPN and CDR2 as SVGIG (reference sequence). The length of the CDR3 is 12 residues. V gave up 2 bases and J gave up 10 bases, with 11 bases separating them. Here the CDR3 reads CAWSFRDVELFF. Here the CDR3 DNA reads TGTGCCTGGAGTTTTAGGGATGTGGAGCTGTTTTTT. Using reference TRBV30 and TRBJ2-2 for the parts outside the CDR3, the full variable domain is SQTIHQWPATLVQPVGSPLSLECTVEGTSNPNLYWYRQAAGRGLQLLFYSVGIGQISSEVPQNLSASRPQDRQFILSSKKLLLSDSGFYLCAWSFRDVELFFGEGSRLTVL.

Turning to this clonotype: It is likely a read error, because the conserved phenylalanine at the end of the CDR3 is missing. The CDR3 nucleotides read TGTGCCACCAGTCGGTACACCGGGGAGCTGTTTTCT. Protein: CATSRYTGELFS. V gene TRBV24-1 combines with J gene TRBJ2-2; no clear D gene. Trimming cost V 6 bases and J 3 bases, with 4 bases left between them. This CDR3 spans 12 amino acids. CDR1 is KGHDR and CDR2 is SFDVKD in the germline V gene.

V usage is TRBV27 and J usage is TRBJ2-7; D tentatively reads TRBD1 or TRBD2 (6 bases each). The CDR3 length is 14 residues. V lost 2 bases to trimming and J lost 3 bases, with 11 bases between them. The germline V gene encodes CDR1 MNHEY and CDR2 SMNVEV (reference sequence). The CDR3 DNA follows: TGTGCCAGCAGTTTAAGGGGGGATCTCTACGAGCAGTACTTC. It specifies CASSLRGDLYEQYF.

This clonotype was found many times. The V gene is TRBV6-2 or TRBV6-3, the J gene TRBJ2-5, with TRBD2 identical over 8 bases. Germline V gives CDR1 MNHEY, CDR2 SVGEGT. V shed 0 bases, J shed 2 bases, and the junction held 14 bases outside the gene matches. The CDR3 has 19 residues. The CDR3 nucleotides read TGTGCCAGCAGTTACTCGATTAATCGGCGACTAGCGAAACAAGAGACCCAGTACTTC. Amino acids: CASSYSINRRLAKQETQYF.

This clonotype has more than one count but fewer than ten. The chain's CDR3 is CASRGGGGSYNEQFF. The CDR3 nucleotides read TGTGCCAGCAGGGGGGGAGGGGGCTCCTACAATGAGCAGTTCTTC. The rearrangement uses TRBV3-1 and TRBJ2-1; D possibly corresponds to TRBD2 (7 bases). The CDR3 extends over 15 amino acids. Trimming took 6 bases from V and 0 from J, leaving 12 bases between them. Germline loops: CDR1 LGHDT, CDR2 YNNKEL (reference sequence).

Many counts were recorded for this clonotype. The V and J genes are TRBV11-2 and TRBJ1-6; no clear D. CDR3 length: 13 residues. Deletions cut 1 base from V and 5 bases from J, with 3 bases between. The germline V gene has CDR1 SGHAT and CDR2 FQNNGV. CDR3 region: CASSLVHNSPLHF. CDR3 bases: TGTGCCAGCAGCTTAGTCCATAATTCACCCCTCCACTTT.

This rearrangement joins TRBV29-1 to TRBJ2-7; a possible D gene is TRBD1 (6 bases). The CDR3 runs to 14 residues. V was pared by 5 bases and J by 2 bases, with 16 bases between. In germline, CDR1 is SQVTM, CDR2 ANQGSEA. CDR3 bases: TGCAGCGTTTACCGTGACAGGCCCCCCTACGAGCAGTACTTC. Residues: CSVYRDRPPYEQYF.